This is a list of T cell receptor beta chains from one sample in a study of blood T cell repertoires in COVID-19. Method: immunoSEQ multiplex PCR; TCRdb's copy keeps in-frame clones and lacks some. The table has around 140,000 clones, roughly 80% seen once. Material: peripheral blood. The receptors were gathered from a man between 60 and 70 years old with acute or convalescent COVID-19. Each CDR3 is given with its conserved first and last residue. D genes are given only for firm matches. Where a row states a size, it is once, few, many or the class of an expanded clone; other rows omit it.

abundance	j_gene	d_gene	v_gene	CDR3aa	CDR3nt
.	TRBJ2-1	TRBD2	TRBV14	CASSRSTSGRYNEQFF	TGTGCCAGCAGCCGATCTACTAGCGGGCGTTACAATGAGCAGTTCTTC
once	TRBJ1-2	TRBD1	TRBV5-1	CASSLPLDRIDNYGYTF	TGCGCCAGCAGCCTGCCCCTGGACAGGATCGACAACTATGGCTACACCTTC
few	TRBJ1-1	.	TRBV10-2	CASCWLGQNTEAFF	TGCGCCAGCTGCTGGTTAGGACAGAACACTGAAGCTTTCTTT
.	TRBJ2-7	TRBD1	TRBV5-6	CASSLSRDRVSYEQYF	TGTGCCAGCAGCCTTAGCCGGGACAGGGTCTCCTACGAGCAGTACTTC
.	TRBJ2-5	.	TRBV2	CASSGDFETQYF	TGTGCCAGCAGCGGGGATTTTGAGACCCAGTACTTC
.	TRBJ2-5	TRBD2	TRBV7-7	CASSSTSGRLETQYF	TGTGCCAGCAGCTCGACTAGCGGGAGATTAGAGACCCAGTACTTC
.	TRBJ1-4	TRBD1	TRBV5-1	CASSLAQGEANEKLFF	TGCGCCAGCAGCTTGGCTCAGGGGGAGGCTAATGAAAAACTGTTTTTT
.	TRBJ1-1	.	TRBV6-6	CASSRPGHLNTEAFF	TGTGCCAGCAGCCGCCCGGGACATCTCAACACTGAAGCTTTCTTT
.	TRBJ2-1	TRBD1	TRBV30	CAWSVFWPGQGANEQFF	TGTGCCTGGAGTGTTTTTTGGCCCGGACAGGGGGCCAATGAGCAGTTCTTC
.	TRBJ1-1	.	TRBV6-5	CASSYGGQGSTEAFF	TGTGCCAGCAGTTACGGAGGGCAGGGATCCACTGAAGCTTTCTTT
.	TRBJ2-1	.	TRBV9	CATWREQFF	TGTGCCACCTGGAGGGAGCAGTTCTTC
.	TRBJ2-4	.	TRBV25-1	CASSVGDVLAKNIQYF	TGTGCCAGCAGTGTAGGGGATGTCCTAGCCAAAAACATTCAGTACTTC
.	TRBJ1-3	TRBD1	TRBV19	CASSIVRDRGGNTIYF	TGTGCCAGTAGTATTGTACGGGACAGGGGTGGAAACACCATATATTTT
few	TRBJ2-2	.	TRBV9	CASSPRVTVNTGELFF	TGTGCCAGCAGCCCCCGAGTAACGGTGAACACCGGGGAGCTGTTTTTT
.	TRBJ1-2	TRBD1	TRBV7-9	CASSSLDRQGVHGYTF	TGTGCCAGCAGCTCCCTCGACCGACAGGGGGTTCACGGCTACACCTTC
few	TRBJ2-3	.	TRBV30	CAWSPRHSTDTQYF	TGTGCCTGGAGTCCGAGACATAGCACAGATACGCAGTATTTT
.	TRBJ1-2	.	TRBV6-4	CASRPGQTYGYTF	TGTGCCAGCCGTCCCGGACAGACCTATGGCTACACCTTC
few	TRBJ1-1	.	TRBV3-1/TRBV3-2	CASSQGGVNTEAFF	TGTGCCAGCAGCCAAGGCGGGGTGAACACTGAAGCTTTCTTT
.	TRBJ1-6	.	TRBV11-2	CASSLLNSPNSPLHF	TGTGCCAGCAGCTTACTAAACAGCCCTAATTCACCCCTCCACTTT